Presented here are 26 T cell receptor beta chains from one specimen sequenced in a study of blood T cell repertoires in COVID-19. Measured with immunoSEQ multiplex PCR; TCRdb has only the in-frame clones, and not every one. The sample has 250,000 to 350,000 clones; roughly 87% are singletons. The sequenced sample consisted of PBMCs or T cells enriched from blood (not recorded which). These receptors all come from a woman between 35 and 50 years old who had recovered from COVID-19.

This clone was observed a single time. This chain links TRBV6-1 with TRBJ2-1, with D perhaps TRBD2 (6 bases). The CDR3 length is 14 residues. Germline V gives CDR1 MNHNS, CDR2 SASEGT. V was pared by 1 base and J by 9 bases, with 13 bases between. CDR3: CASSEGGIQGEQFF. CDR3 DNA sequence: TGTGCCAGCAGTGAAGGCGGGATCCAGGGTGAGCAGTTCTTC.

This chain joins TRBV29-1 and TRBJ1-1, with D possibly matching TRBD1 (6 bases). The CDR3 contains 13 residues. Trimming took off 0 bases at V and 7 bases at J, with 12 bases between the two ends. Germline CDR1 reads SQVTM; CDR2 reads ANQGSEA. The CDR3 DNA is TGCAGCGTTGAAGAAACGACAGGCTTTGAAGCTTTCTTT. Protein: CSVEETTGFEAFF.

This rearrangement joins TRBV29-1 to TRBJ2-5; 7 positions agree with TRBD2. CDR1 is SQVTM and CDR2 is ANQGSEA in the germline V gene. The CDR3 is 13 amino acids. Germline trimming cut 6 bases from V and 3 bases from J; bases unmatched to any gene: 7. CDR3 DNA sequence: TGCAGCGTGAGGGGAGGGACCAAAGAGACCCAGTACTTC. As protein: CSVRGGTKETQYF.

V is TRBV28 and J is TRBJ2-1; 11 bases are a match to TRBD2. V was pared by 2 bases and J by 7 bases, with 10 bases of the junction left unmatched. Germline values: CDR1 MDHEN, CDR2 SYDVKM. The CDR3 contains 17 residues. The CDR3 region has the DNA TGTGCCAGCAGTTTACCCCAACTAGCGGGAGAAGGGAATGAGCAGTTCTTC. Protein product: CASSLPQLAGEGNEQFF.

The V call is TRBV5-1, the J call TRBJ2-2; D ambiguous. CDR3 length: 14 residues. CDR1 and CDR2 (germline): SGHRS, YFSETQ. Trimming removed 4 bases at V and 0 bases at J, with 7 bases between. This chain's CDR3 is CASSGVANTGELFF. CDR3 bases: TGCGCCAGCAGCGGAGTCGCGAACACCGGGGAGCTGTTTTTT.

The chain recombines TRBV19 with TRBJ2-6, with 8 bases identical to TRBD1. The germline V gene has CDR1 LNHDA and CDR2 SQIVND (reference sequence). Trimming at V came to 10 bases and at J to 4 bases, leaving 6 bases not matched to a gene. CDR3 length: 14 amino acids. In DNA form, the CDR3 reads TGTGCCACCGGACAGGGAGGCGGGGCCAACGTCCTGACTTTC. Protein: CATGQGGGANVLTF.

This chain's CDR3 is CASSGWETRNEQFF. The CDR3 coding sequence is TGTGCCAGCTCTGGGTGGGAGACTAGGAATGAGCAGTTCTTC. This chain joins TRBV2 and TRBJ2-1; the D gene is possibly TRBD2 (6 bases). The V gene lost 8 bases and the J gene lost 7 bases, with 18 bases spanning the gap. This CDR3 is built from 14 residues. Germline V gives CDR1 SNHLY, CDR2 FYNNEI.

The V gene is TRBV19, the J gene TRBJ1-4, with TRBD1 as a possible D gene (6 bases). The germline V gene has CDR1 LNHDA and CDR2 SQIVND (reference sequence). The length of the CDR3 is 18 residues. Deletions cut 6 bases from V and 7 bases from J, with 27 bases between. The DNA of the CDR3 is TGTGCCAGTAGCCAACAGGGATTACGTCTAGGTGGGGGTGAAAAACTGTTTTTT. This codes for CASSQQGLRLGGGEKLFF.

The table lists this clone with a count of one. The V and J genes are TRBV19 and TRBJ2-3, with a weak D call TRBD2 (5 bases). This CDR3 is built from 15 residues. Germline V gives CDR1 LNHDA, CDR2 SQIVND (reference sequence). V lost 4 bases, J lost 5 bases, and 16 bases lay in between. CDR3 amino acids: CASSKAASRGDTQYF. In DNA form, the CDR3 reads TGTGCCAGTAGTAAAGCGGCTTCCCGGGGAGATACGCAGTATTTT.

The genes are TRBV18 and TRBJ1-1; D is perhaps TRBD1 (6 bases). CDR3 size: 13 residues. Trimming took off 4 bases at V and 8 bases at J, with 14 bases between the two ends. CDR1 is KGHSH, CDR2 LQKENI, per germline. The CDR3 loop reads CASSQGGVPEAFF. The CDR3 DNA sequence: TGTGCCAGCTCACAAGGGGGGGTCCCCGAAGCTTTCTTT.

This chain uses TRBV25-1 with TRBJ1-5, with 11 bases matching TRBD1. The CDR3 consists of 14 residues. V dropped 5 bases and J dropped 7; count of bases not matched to a gene: 4. Germline CDR1 reads MGHDK; CDR2 reads SYGVNS. The CDR3 is CASSPGQGAQPQHF. CDR3 nucleotides: TGTGCCAGCAGTCCAGGACAGGGGGCCCAGCCCCAGCATTTT. The complete variable domain, with remaining parts taken from reference TRBV25-1 and TRBJ1-5, reads EADIYQTPRYLVIGTGKKITLECSQTMGHDKMYWYQQDPGMELHLIHYSYGVNSTEKGDLSSESTVSRIRTEHFPLTLESARPSHTSQYLCASSPGQGAQPQHFGDGTRLSIL.

The chain uses TRBV18 and TRBJ1-1; TRBD1 matches 8 bases. In germline, CDR1 is KGHSH, CDR2 LQKENI. The CDR3 is made up of 13 amino acids. With V trimmed by 5 bases and J by 3 bases, 2 bases remained unmatched. The CDR3 sequence is CASSADRDTEAFF. The CDR3 nucleotides read TGTGCCAGCTCAGCGGACAGGGACACTGAAGCTTTCTTT.

The chain recombines TRBV29-1 with TRBJ2-7, with D hard to call. CDR1 is SQVTM and CDR2 is ANQGSEA in the germline V gene. The CDR3 has 12 residues. V gave up 1 base and J gave up 2 bases, with 6 bases separating them. The CDR3: CSVEVTAYEQYF. CDR3 DNA sequence: TGCAGCGTTGAAGTCACGGCCTACGAGCAGTACTTC.

The V call is TRBV4-3, the J call TRBJ2-5; D may be TRBD2 (6 bases). The CDR3 contains 13 residues. Germline V gene sequence: CDR1 LGHNA, CDR2 YSLEER. V was trimmed by 0 bases and J by 11 bases, leaving 13 bases between them. The DNA of the CDR3 is TGCGCCAGCAGCCAAGATCGCGCGACTAGTCAGTACTTC. Encoded protein: CASSQDRATSQYF.

The rearrangement uses TRBV6-5 and TRBJ1-5, with TRBD1 as a possible D gene (6 bases). This CDR3 contains 13 residues. Per the germline V gene, CDR1 is MNHEY and CDR2 is SVGAGI. The V end was cut by 5 bases, the J end by 5 bases, with 10 bases between. The CDR3 sequence: CASSNQGHQPQHF. The CDR3 DNA is TGTGCCAGCAGTAATCAGGGGCATCAGCCCCAGCATTTT.

The rearrangement links TRBV19 to TRBJ2-1; 7 positions match TRBD2. The CDR3 covers 14 residues. J lost 4 bases, V lost 3 bases, and 3 bases had no gene match. Germline CDR1 reads LNHDA; CDR2 reads SQIVND (reference sequence). The CDR3 DNA reads TGTGCCAGTAGTATTGGCGGGGGATACAATGAGCAGTTCTTC. Protein sequence: CASSIGGGYNEQFF.

The gene calls are TRBV27 and TRBJ1-6; tentatively, D is TRBD1 (6 bases). CDR1 MNHEY and CDR2 SMNVEV come from the germline V gene (reference sequence). Trimming removed 5 bases from V and 3 bases from J, with 23 bases in between. The CDR3 runs 19 residues. This chain's CDR3 is CASSIIGGVMKDYNSPLHF. The CDR3 DNA reads as TGTGCCAGCAGTATTATAGGGGGGGTAATGAAGGACTATAATTCACCCCTCCACTTT.

The rearrangement uses TRBV28 and TRBJ1-5; 9 nucleotides match TRBD1. With 10 bases clipped from V and 7 bases from J, the junction kept 5 bases outside the gene matches. Germline V gene lookup returns CDR1 MDHEN and CDR2 SYDVKM. The CDR3 is 12 amino acids. Written as DNA, the CDR3 is TGTGCCACCGACAGGGGGGGACAGCCCCAGCATTTT. As protein: CATDRGGQPQHF. Full variable domain (outside the CDR3, taken from reference TRBV28 and TRBJ1-5): DVKVTQSSRYLVKRTGEKVFLECVQDMDHENMFWYRQDPGLGLRLIYFSYDVKMKEKGDIPEGYSVSREKKERFSLILESASTNQTSMYLCATDRGGQPQHFGDGTRLSIL.

This chain uses TRBV12-3 or TRBV12-4 with TRBJ1-6; possibly TRBD1 for D (5 bases). V shed 6 bases and J shed 6 bases, with 9 bases lying between them. The CDR3 is 13 amino acids. The CDR3 loop is CASRRDSNSPLHF. CDR3 bases: TGTGCCAGCAGACGGGACTCTAATTCACCCCTCCACTTT.

This chain uses TRBV4-2 with TRBJ1-1, with a weak D call TRBD1 (6 bases). The ends were cut back, 4 bases at V and 5 bases at J, with 17 bases in the middle. The CDR3 extends over 15 amino acids. The germline gives CDR1 LGHNA, CDR2 YNFKEQ. The CDR3 DNA follows: TGTGCCAGCAGCCTGATCAGGGGTGAAGGAACTGAAGCTTTCTTT. This gives the protein CASSLIRGEGTEAFF.

For this clone: A junction boundary mismatches the germline segment, possibly from a read error. The chain's CDR3 is CASSLGGQDYGYTF. For the CDR3, the DNA is TGCGCCAGCAGCTTGGGCGGTCAGGACTACGGCTACACCTTC. The rearrangement uses TRBV5-1 and TRBJ1-2; D uncertain. The CDR3 contains 14 residues. Germline CDR1 SGHRS, CDR2 YFSETQ.

The chain links TRBV27 to TRBJ1-6; D gene ambiguous. V was pared by 3 bases and J by 0 bases, with 3 bases between. The length of the CDR3 is 14 residues. Per the germline V gene, CDR1 is MNHEY and CDR2 is SMNVEV (reference sequence). CDR3 nucleotides: TGTGCCAGCAGTTTTAACTCCTATAATTCACCCCTCCACTTT. It yields the protein CASSFNSYNSPLHF.

The chain combines TRBV6-5 with TRBJ1-3; D unresolved. Trimming took off 0 bases at V and 2 bases at J, with 8 bases between the two ends. There are 15 residues in the CDR3. From germline, CDR1 is MNHEY and CDR2 SVGAGI. DNA for the CDR3: TGTGCCAGCAGTTACTCCTGGACTACTGGAAACACCATATATTTT. Translating gives CASSYSWTTGNTIYF.

The CDR3: CASSQDPMTGSYNEQFF. The CDR3 bases are TGCGCCAGCAGCCAAGATCCGATGACAGGTTCCTACAATGAGCAGTTCTTC. The rearrangement joins TRBV4-3 to TRBJ2-1; maybe TRBD1 (6 bases). Germline loops: CDR1 LGHNA, CDR2 YSLEER. V lost 0 bases to trimming and J lost 1 base, with 13 bases between them. CDR3 length equals 17 residues.

The gene calls are TRBV4-2 and TRBJ2-5, with 10 nucleotides matching TRBD2. CDR3 length: 17 amino acids. V was clipped by 1 base and J by 5 bases; unmatched bases: 10. Germline V gene data show CDR1 as LGHNA and CDR2 as YNFKEQ. CDR3 in amino acids: CASSQGRLAGAGETQYF. In DNA form, the CDR3 reads TGTGCCAGCAGCCAAGGGCGGCTAGCGGGGGCAGGGGAGACCCAGTACTTC.

The chain has TRBV19 and TRBJ1-1; D gene uncertain. The CDR3 covers 15 residues. In germline, CDR1 is LNHDA, CDR2 SQIVND (reference sequence). The germline V and J ends were trimmed by 3 bases and 3 bases, with 14 bases remaining between them. CDR3 in DNA: TGTGCCAGTAGTATGGATCGCGGGTTTCACACTGAAGCTTTCTTT. Translating gives CASSMDRGFHTEAFF.